This record concerns one T cell receptor (beta chain) sequence. Antigen unknown. Profiled with immunoSEQ multiplex PCR; TCRdb holds only in-frame clones, not every one. The repertoire consists of about 70,000 clones, with roughly 94% occurring once and the leading ten covering around 0.57%. The sample originates from a study of graft-versus-host responses after intestinal transplantation. This CDR3 comprises 15 residues. Germline assignment: CDR1 MNHEY and CDR2 SVGAGI. V lost 7 bases, J lost 3 bases, and 9 bases stayed unmatched. Overall study results and limits: In recipient marrow, GvH clones were found, and some appeared first in ileum or blood.

The receptor was isolated from a human donor who received an intestinal transplant. The source material was unstimulated CD8+ T cells sorted from spleen or lymph node cells, sampled before intestinal transplant. This sequence joins TRBV6-5 and TRBJ2-3; TRBD2 agrees at 8 bases. CDR3 sequence reads: CASTPTRLATDTQYF. In DNA, the CDR3 is TGTGCCAGCACCCCCACACGACTAGCGACAGATACGCAGTATTTT.